This T cell receptor (beta chain) was sequenced during a study of CD8 T cells in Susac syndrome. Reverse transcription of roughly 0.5 to 1 ug RNA used random hexamers. TCRdb analysed the immunoSEQ multiplex PCR reads with MiXCR anew, one entry per CDR3 protein. The sample has about 210,000 distinct CDR3 sequences; about 95% are singletons. Deletions cut 2 bases from V and 2 bases from J, with 10 bases between. This CDR3 contains 14 residues. CDR1 is DFQATT, CDR2 SNEGSKA, per germline (reference sequence). FACS enriched CD8+ TEMRA cells, while bulk CD8+ and CD4+ were negatively isolated. This clonotype has just one count.

Sequenced material: CD4+ T cells from PBMCs. The chain combines TRBV20-1 with TRBJ2-1, with D unresolved. This clonotype was sampled from a human donor with multiple sclerosis. The CDR3 bases are TGCAGTGCTAGAATCGCTCAGGCCTACAATGAGCAGTTCTTC. Residues: CSARIAQAYNEQFF.